The clone carrying this TCR beta chain appeared many times. Its target is unknown. Time point meaning: newly diagnosed GD, antithyroid drugs for less than 3 months. PBMC-extracted RNA yielded the TCR library. As collected, the peripheral blood samples measured about 9.6 milliliters each and went into EDTA tubes. The record originates from a study of regulatory T cells in long-lasting Graves disease. Study observations and caveats: Persistent Graves' patients showed reduced TCR diversity versus newly diagnosed patients.

Trimming removed 1 base from V and 6 bases from J, with 10 bases in between. From germline, CDR1 is SGHTA and CDR2 FQGNSA. CDR3 length: 14 residues. According to the study, TCR beta libraries were built with iRepertoire HTBI primers and CDR3-region Arm-PCR. In the authors' workflow: Throughout the samples, researchers identified 60 to 70 TRBV and 14 TRBJ segments. TCRdb ran MiXCR on the multiplex PCR reads and lists one entry per CDR3 protein. These V and J calls originate from TCRdb's pipeline instead of the authors' own analysis. In the table there are some 250,000 distinct CDR3 sequences, 15% to 20% of which are singletons. These data were also filed under a second study, of T cells in Graves' hyperthyroidism and ophthalmopathy. From that paper: HTBI primers were used for first-round RT-PCR of the TCR CDR3.

The sequence was collected from a young woman with Graves disease. The chain carries TRBV7-2 and TRBJ2-1, with D unclear. The sequencing here drew on peripheral blood mononuclear cells (PBMCs), taken at new diagnosis, from a patient treated with antithyroid drugs. The CDR3 reads CASSLGEILNEQFF. In nucleotides, the CDR3 is TGTGCCAGCAGCTTAGGAGAGATACTCAATGAGCAGTTCTTC.